The 8 T cell receptor beta chains below were found in one sample sequenced in a study of blood T cell repertoires in COVID-19. Sequenced by immunoSEQ multiplex PCR; TCRdb stores in-frame clones only, minus some. Here the sample spans around 250,000 clones, 65% to 85% being singletons. Sequencing input: peripheral blood. The receptor set was obtained from a woman between 40 and 55 years old who had recovered from COVID-19.

This chain uses TRBV27 with TRBJ1-1; 9 bases match TRBD1. Germline lookup yields CDR1 MNHEY and CDR2 SMNVEV (reference sequence). V lost 0 bases and J lost 3; bases outside the gene matches: 14. This CDR3 has 19 amino acids. CDR3 sequence reads: CASSLSGQGPLPSDTEAFF. The CDR3, as DNA: TGTGCCAGCAGTTTATCGGGACAGGGTCCCCTTCCAAGCGACACTGAAGCTTTCTTT.

The V call is TRBV27, the J call TRBJ2-7, with 9 bases aligning to TRBD1. Germline loops: CDR1 MNHEY, CDR2 SMNVEV (reference sequence). Trimming removed 6 bases from V and 7 bases from J; junction bases left unmatched: 16. This CDR3 has 16 amino acids. CDR3 residues: CASSIVPGTGYEEQYF. The CDR3 DNA follows: TGTGCCAGCAGCATCGTCCCCGGGACAGGGTATGAAGAGCAGTACTTC.

The rearrangement uses TRBV19 and TRBJ1-2, with 8 positions matching TRBD1. The CDR3 consists of 16 residues. The V and J ends lost 3 bases and 6 bases, in that order; junction bases with no gene match: 12. Germline V gives CDR1 LNHDA, CDR2 SQIVND (reference sequence). The CDR3 nucleotides read TGTGCCAGTAGTATTAGCCACAGGGGGGACAAACATGGCTACACCTTC. Its translation is CASSISHRGDKHGYTF.

V is TRBV4-2 and J is TRBJ2-3; D gene uncertain. Germline CDR1 is LGHNA and CDR2 is YNFKEQ. This CDR3 region has 14 residues. V lost 0 bases and J 2 bases, leaving 6 bases between the germline ends. CDR3 amino acids: CASSQDGATDTQYF. Here the CDR3 DNA reads TGTGCCAGCAGCCAAGATGGAGCCACAGATACGCAGTATTTT.

This chain connects TRBV6-2 or TRBV6-3 to TRBJ1-5; D is unclear. The CDR3 totals 15 residues. V dropped 5 bases and J dropped 3 bases, with 14 bases sitting between them. Germline V gives CDR1 MNHEY, CDR2 SVGEGT. CDR3 protein: CASSPPEEYNQPQHF. The CDR3 nucleotides read TGTGCCAGCAGTCCGCCGGAGGAATACAATCAGCCCCAGCATTTT.

The J gene is TRBJ2-1, the V gene TRBV29-1, with D possibly matching TRBD1 (5 bases). Germline V gives CDR1 SQVTM, CDR2 ANQGSEA. Deletions cut 7 bases from V and 6 bases from J, with 19 bases between. The CDR3 runs 14 residues. CDR3: CSGSRGMGRNEQFF. Here the CDR3 DNA reads TGCAGCGGAAGTAGGGGCATGGGTCGCAATGAGCAGTTCTTC.

CDR3 in amino acids: CASSYSGQQSSYEQYF. In DNA, the CDR3 is TGTGCCAGCAGTTACTCGGGACAGCAAAGCTCCTACGAGCAGTACTTC. This rearrangement joins TRBV6-6 to TRBJ2-7, with 7 bases matching TRBD1. Germline V CDR1 and CDR2: MNHNY, SVGAGI (reference sequence). The CDR3 has 16 residues. J lost 0 bases, V lost 0 bases, and 5 bases had no gene match.

The V and J genes are TRBV14 and TRBJ1-2, with D maybe TRBD1 (5 bases). This CDR3 comprises 13 residues. Germline V CDR1 and CDR2: SGHDN, FVKESK. The V gene lost 1 base and the J gene lost 7 bases, with 10 bases spanning the gap. For the CDR3, the DNA is TGTGCCAGCAGCCAAGTGACAGAGAGTGGCTACACCTTC. Encoded protein: CASSQVTESGYTF.